This TCR beta chain was obtained from a study of regulatory T cells in long-lasting Graves disease. The germline V gene encodes CDR1 MGHDK and CDR2 SYGVNS. V shed 1 base and J 5 bases; nucleotides not matched to a gene: 6. This CDR3 spans 15 amino acids. This clonotype was counted between two and nine times. Both iRepertoire HTBI primers and Arm-PCR of CDR3 regions were used to build the TCR beta libraries. TCRdb re-derived calls from the multiplex PCR reads in MiXCR, one entry per CDR3 protein. The sample includes around 250,000 distinct CDR3 sequences, about 18% seen only once; the top ten take 11% to 15%. Documented time point: newly diagnosed GD, antithyroid drugs for less than 3 months. With RNA extracted from PBMCs as input, the TCR library was made. The same sample was also studied in work on T cells in Graves' hyperthyroidism and ophthalmopathy.

The chain joins TRBV25-1 to TRBJ2-7; 9 bases are a match to TRBD1. The TCR sequence derives from a woman aged 25 to 39 with Graves disease. The sequencing here drew on peripheral blood mononuclear cells (PBMCs), taken at new diagnosis, from a patient treated with antithyroid drugs. The CDR3: CASSELGDREDEQYF. The CDR3 DNA follows: TGTGCCAGCAGTGAATTAGGGGACAGGGAGGACGAGCAGTACTTC.